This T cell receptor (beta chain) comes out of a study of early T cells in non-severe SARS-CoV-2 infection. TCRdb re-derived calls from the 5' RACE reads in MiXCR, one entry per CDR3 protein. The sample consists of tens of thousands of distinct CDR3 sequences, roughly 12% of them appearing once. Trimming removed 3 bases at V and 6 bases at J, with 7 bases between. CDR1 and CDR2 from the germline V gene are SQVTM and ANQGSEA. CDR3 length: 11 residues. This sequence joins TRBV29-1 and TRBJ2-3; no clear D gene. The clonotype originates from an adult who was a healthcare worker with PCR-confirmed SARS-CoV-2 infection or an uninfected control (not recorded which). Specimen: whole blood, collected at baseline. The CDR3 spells CSVEVWDTQYF. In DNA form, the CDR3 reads TGCAGCGTTGAGGTGTGGGATACGCAGTATTTT.